This T cell receptor beta chain was profiled in a study of blood T cell repertoires in COVID-19. Original handling: Reference gene primer amplification gave estimated nucleated cell counts. The assay was immunoSEQ multiplex PCR, and TCRdb's table has in-frame clones only and misses some. V and J calls and clone size are copied from that table; D and trimming were computed from the DNA. The repertoire has about 300,000 clones, roughly 90% of them found once; the top ten carry about 1.7%. CDR1 is SGHRS and CDR2 is YFSETQ in the germline V gene. The CDR3 runs to 17 residues. Trimming took 0 bases from V and 0 from J, leaving 13 bases between them.

The V gene is TRBV5-1, the J gene TRBJ1-3; the D is unclear. The specimen was peripheral blood. The source of this sequence is a woman in her twenties or thirties with COVID-19, enrolled during active disease. CDR3 sequence reads: CASSLVSTRSSGNTIYF. CDR3 bases: TGCGCCAGCAGCTTGGTTTCCACTAGGAGCTCTGGAAACACCATATATTTT. The variable domain in full, completed from reference TRBV5-1 and TRBJ1-3, reads KAGVTQTPRYLIKTRGQQVTLSCSPISGHRSVSWYQQTPGQGLQFLFEYFSETQRNKGNFPGRFSGRQFSNSRSEMNVSTLELGDSALYLCASSLVSTRSSGNTIYFGEGSWLTVV.